A selection of T cell receptor beta chains follows, all from one sample in a study of STAT5B mutations in CD4+ large granular lymphocyte leukemia. The method was immunoSEQ multiplex PCR; TCRdb's version includes in-frame clones alone and lacks a portion of them. The sample records roughly 38,000 clones, around 80% being singletons. Sequences were obtained from CD4+ T cells from blood buffy coats. The receptors stem from a human donor in good health. CDR3s leave out the opening cysteine and the closing phenylalanine or tryptophan. The order of the fields is V gene, CDR3 protein.

TRBV9,ASSAEGASWVHEQY
TRBV7-9,ASSGSTGGRIGSYNEQF
TRBV7-2,ASSSGLAYNEQF
TRBV6-5,ASSYQRSGANVLT
TRBV10-3,ACSGGETQY
TRBV11-2,ASSLAFSGGGYEQY
TRBV5-4,ASSLAGEGETQY
TRBV2,ASDPGTADNEQF
TRBV6-1,ASSAGSSAYEQY
TRBV21-1,ASSRGVSGVRQETQY
TRBV5-6,ASSLGWDRVNTEAF
TRBV10-3,ATAQGAYEQY
TRBV7-9,ASNRRGSTDTQY
TRBV18,ASSPPTGRGGYT
TRBV29-1,SARTSGSGYNEQF
TRBV6-5,ASGIRQGNTGELF
TRBV5-4,ASSLDRGGNEQF
TRBV6-6,ASRTNTAYYGYT
TRBV12-5,ASGLGNSGAQETQY
TRBV18,ASSPPKRGAITDTQY
TRBV27,ASGHRARNSPLH
TRBV2,ASSEQGSNEKLF